These 4 T cell receptor beta chains share one sample of origin, sequenced in a study of blood T cell repertoires in COVID-19. Only in-frame clones appear in the TCRdb table, and some are missing; sequencing was by immunoSEQ multiplex PCR. Among 180,000 or so clones listed, roughly four fifths were seen once. Material for sequencing was peripheral blood. The receptors were gathered from a woman aged 40 to 50 with COVID-19, enrolled during active disease.

This clone was seen just once. V and J are TRBV28 and TRBJ1-2, with D unresolved. The V and J ends lost 5 bases and 8 bases respectively, with 15 bases between them. The germline gives CDR1 MDHEN, CDR2 SYDVKM. This CDR3 spans 13 amino acids. CDR3 loop: CASSPSGLGGYTF. CDR3 bases: TGTGCCAGCAGTCCTTCAGGACTGGGAGGCTACACCTTC.

The chain has TRBV16 and TRBJ2-5; TRBD2 aligns across 8 bases. The CDR3 is 15 amino acids. CDR1 and CDR2 from the germline V gene are KGHSY and FQNENV. Trimming cost V 4 bases and J 5 bases; bases outside gene matches: 9. CDR3 DNA sequence: TGTGCCAGCAGCCTCACAGCGGGAGTCGGTGAGACCCAGTACTTC. Translated, it gives CASSLTAGVGETQYF.

The gene calls are TRBV27 and TRBJ1-2, with D tentatively TRBD1 (6 bases). Germline loops: CDR1 MNHEY, CDR2 SMNVEV (reference sequence). V lost 5 bases to trimming and J lost 8 bases, with 21 bases between them. The CDR3 sequence is 15 residues long. In DNA, the CDR3 is TGTGCCAGCAGTCCTGGGACAAATCTCCGTCGGGGCTACACCTTC. Protein sequence: CASSPGTNLRRGYTF.

This clone was observed many times. The chain recombines TRBV5-4 with TRBJ1-3; D gene ambiguous. Germline V gene sequence: CDR1 SGHNT, CDR2 YYREEE (reference sequence). The CDR3 contains 16 residues. V was cut by 0 bases and J by 0 bases, with 10 bases left in between. The CDR3: CASSLALGASGNTIYF. The CDR3 coding sequence is TGTGCCAGCAGCTTGGCCCTCGGAGCCTCTGGAAACACCATATATTTT. Full variable domain (remainder filled in from reference TRBV5-4 and TRBJ1-3): ETGVTQSPTHLIKTRGQQVTLRCSSQSGHNTVSWYQQALGQGPQFIFQYYREEENGRGNFPPRFSGLQFPNYSSELNVNALELDDSALYLCASSLALGASGNTIYFGEGSWLTVV.